This TCR beta chain appears in the sequencing data of a study of T-cell reconstitution after alpha-beta-depleted transplantation in children. This clonotype was found many times. The V and J ends lost 6 bases and 4 bases, in that order; junction bases with no gene match: 5. The CDR3 covers 15 residues. The authors prepared the TCRbeta library with unique molecular identifiers. Via MiXCR, TCRdb re-called the PCR reads, giving one row per CDR3 protein. This table holds about 240,000 distinct CDR3 sequences, about 12% found once. Sequencing was performed on PBMCs from the stem cell graft donor, taken from the stem cell graft. The source is a human donor who donated a stem cell graft to a child with acute lymphoblastic leukemia. This chain links TRBV12-3 or TRBV12-4 with TRBJ2-1; 11 nucleotides align to TRBD2. The CDR3 sequence is CASRAGLAVYNEQFF. The CDR3, as DNA: TGTGCCAGCAGGGCGGGACTAGCGGTGTACAATGAGCAGTTCTTC.